Presented here are 12 T cell receptor beta chains from one specimen sequenced in a study of control samples from healthy donors and cancer patients. This table comes from immunoSEQ multiplex PCR, and its TCRdb copy is limited to in-frame clones, with some not included. This sample has 150,000 or so clones, with roughly 94% found just once. The sequencing sample was made of PBMCs. These receptors came from a man between 60 and 75 years old with colorectal cancer.

The V and J genes are TRBV9 and TRBJ1-1; D is unresolved. Between the trimmed V and J ends, which lost 0 bases and 6 bases, there was a span of 12 bases. The CDR3 spans 14 residues. Germline V lookup: CDR1 SGDLS, CDR2 YYNGEE. The CDR3 spells CASSVVLGMAEAFF. The CDR3 bases are TGTGCCAGCAGCGTAGTTTTAGGGATGGCTGAAGCTTTCTTT.

The rearrangement joins TRBV7-2 to TRBJ1-3; D gene uncertain. Germline V gene sequence: CDR1 SGHTA, CDR2 FQGNSA. V gave up 2 bases and J gave up 2 bases, with 16 bases separating them. This CDR3 contains 17 residues. This CDR3 is CASSLRAVGVAGNTIYF. CDR3 sequence (DNA): TGTGCCAGCAGCTTAAGGGCGGTCGGGGTTGCTGGAAACACCATATATTTT.

This clone is a singleton in its sample. J is TRBJ2-7 and V is TRBV9; D remains unclear. Germline CDR1 and CDR2: SGDLS and YYNGEE. CDR3 length: 16 amino acids. The V and J ends lost 3 bases and 1 base respectively, with 17 bases between them. The CDR3 bases are TGTGCCAGCAGCGATCCCCCTGGGGTCTCTTCCTACGAGCAGTACTTC. Amino acid sequence: CASSDPPGVSSYEQYF.

This sequence joins TRBV29-1 and TRBJ2-2; possibly TRBD1 or TRBD2 for D (5 bases each). V was cut by 1 base and J by 0 bases, with 6 bases left in between. Germline values: CDR1 SQVTM, CDR2 ANQGSEA. CDR3 length equals 14 residues. In nucleotides, the CDR3 is TGCAGCGTTGAAGGGGACGCGAACACCGGGGAGCTGTTTTTT. This translates into CSVEGDANTGELFF.

This chain joins TRBV9 and TRBJ2-7, with TRBD2 as a possible D gene (6 bases). V was pared by 3 bases and J by 6 bases, with 16 bases between. The length of the CDR3 is 14 residues. Germline-derived CDR1 and CDR2 are SGDLS and YYNGEE. The CDR3 here is CASSGGGSSREQYF. CDR3 DNA sequence: TGTGCCAGCAGCGGTGGAGGGAGTTCCCGCGAGCAGTACTTC.

V usage is TRBV11-1 and J usage is TRBJ2-5, with TRBD1 matching over 10 bases. CDR3 length: 15 amino acids. V shed 3 bases, J shed 5 bases, and the junction held 6 bases outside the gene matches. CDR1 SGHAT and CDR2 FQDESV come from the germline V gene (reference sequence). The CDR3 nucleotides read TGTGCCAGCAGCTTCTTCCAGACAGGGGGCGAGACCCAGTACTTC. Protein: CASSFFQTGGETQYF.

This clone was counted a single time. This same CDR3 is encoded by further DNA sequences in the sample. The V gene is TRBV3-1 (or the pseudogene TRBV3-2), the J gene TRBJ2-7; D ambiguous. CDR3 size: 11 residues. V was trimmed by 5 bases and J by 5 bases, leaving 7 bases between them. Germline V gene data show CDR1 as LGHDT and CDR2 as YNNKEL (reference sequence). DNA of the CDR3: TGTGCCAGCAGCAATTTAAACGAGCAGTACTTC. It codes for CASSNLNEQYF.

On this clone itself: This CDR3 is also generated by other DNA sequences in the sample. V gene TRBV9 combines with J gene TRBJ2-5, with D perhaps given as TRBD1 or TRBD2 (5 bases each). Per germline, CDR1 SGDLS and CDR2 YYNGEE. V was shortened by 2 bases and J by 5 bases, with 10 bases between the two germline ends. The CDR3 length is 13 residues. CDR3 protein: CASSVRGGETQYF. CDR3 coding DNA: TGTGCCAGCAGCGTGAGGGGCGGGGAGACCCAGTACTTC.

The chain couples TRBV5-6 to TRBJ2-3; no reliable D call. V was clipped by 4 bases and J by 2 bases, with 11 bases between them. CDR3 length: 14 amino acids. The germline gives CDR1 SGHDT, CDR2 YYEEEE. CDR3 coding DNA: TGTGCCAGCAGCGTACAGCGAGTCACAGATACGCAGTATTTT. The encoded protein is CASSVQRVTDTQYF.

The V and J genes are TRBV19 and TRBJ1-1; D uncertain. Trimming removed 11 bases from V and 6 bases from J, with 25 bases in between. There are 15 residues in the CDR3. Looked up from germline, CDR1 is LNHDA and CDR2 is SQIVND (reference sequence). The CDR3 DNA sequence: TGTGCCGCCCAAACGAGGACCTCCGGACTCGCTGAAGCTTTCTTT. Translated, it gives CAAQTRTSGLAEAFF.

The genes are TRBV29-1 and TRBJ2-3; 8 bases agree with TRBD2. This CDR3 has 14 residues. Trimming took 7 bases from V and 6 from J; bases not matched to a gene: 12. Germline assignment: CDR1 SQVTM and CDR2 ANQGSEA. The CDR3 sequence is CSADEAGGRDTQYF. The CDR3 DNA follows: TGCAGCGCCGACGAGGCGGGGGGCCGGGATACGCAGTATTTT.

V is TRBV12-3 or TRBV12-4 and J is TRBJ1-5; maybe TRBD1 (6 bases). With 4 bases removed from V and 5 bases from J, the gap between germline ends came to 9 bases. The length of the CDR3 is 13 residues. CDR3 in DNA: TGTGCCAGCAGTTCAGGGGTCGATCAGCCCCAGCATTTT. Residues: CASSSGVDQPQHF.